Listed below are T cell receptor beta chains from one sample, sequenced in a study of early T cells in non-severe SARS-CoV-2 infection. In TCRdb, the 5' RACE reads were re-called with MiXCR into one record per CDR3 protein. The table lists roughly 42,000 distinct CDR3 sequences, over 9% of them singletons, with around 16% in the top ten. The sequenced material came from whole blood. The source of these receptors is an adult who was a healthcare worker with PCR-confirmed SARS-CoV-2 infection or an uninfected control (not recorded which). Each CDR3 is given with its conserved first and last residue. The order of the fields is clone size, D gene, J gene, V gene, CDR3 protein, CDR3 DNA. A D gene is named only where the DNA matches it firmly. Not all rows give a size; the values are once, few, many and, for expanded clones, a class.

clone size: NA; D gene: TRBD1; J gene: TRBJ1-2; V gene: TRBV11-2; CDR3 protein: CASSQTGTGSGYTF; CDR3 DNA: TGTGCCAGCAGCCAGACCGGGACAGGGTCCGGCTACACCTTC
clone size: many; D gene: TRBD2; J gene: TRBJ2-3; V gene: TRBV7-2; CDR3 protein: CASSLTSGGRGDTQYF; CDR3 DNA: TGTGCCAGCAGCTTGACTAGCGGGGGGCGGGGAGATACGCAGTATTTT
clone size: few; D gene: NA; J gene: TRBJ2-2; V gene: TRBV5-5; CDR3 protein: CASSLEVGVTGELFF; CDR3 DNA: TGTGCCAGCAGCTTGGAAGTTGGTGTCACCGGGGAGCTGTTTTTT
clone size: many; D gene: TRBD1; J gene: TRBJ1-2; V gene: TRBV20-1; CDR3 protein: CSATEGATTANYGYTF; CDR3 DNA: TGCAGTGCCACAGAGGGGGCGACAACAGCTAACTATGGCTACACCTTC
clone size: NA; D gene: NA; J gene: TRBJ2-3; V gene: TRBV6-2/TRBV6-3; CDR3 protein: CASSRSARDTQYF; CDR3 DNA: TGTGCCAGCAGTCGTTCGGCCCGAGATACGCAGTATTTT
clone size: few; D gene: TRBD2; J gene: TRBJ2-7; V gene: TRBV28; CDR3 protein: CASSSPSGGTYEQYF; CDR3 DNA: TGTGCCAGCAGTTCCCCTAGCGGGGGGACCTACGAGCAGTACTTC
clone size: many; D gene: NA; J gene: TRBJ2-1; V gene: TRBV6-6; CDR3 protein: CASSSGLSSYNEQFF; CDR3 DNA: TGTGCCAGCAGTTCCGGCCTTAGCTCCTACAATGAGCAGTTCTTC
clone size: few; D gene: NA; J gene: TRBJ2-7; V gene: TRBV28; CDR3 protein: CASSLGALEQYF; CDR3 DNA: TGTGCCAGCAGTTTAGGAGCTCTCGAGCAGTACTTC
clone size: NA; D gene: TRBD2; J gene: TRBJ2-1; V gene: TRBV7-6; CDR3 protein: CASSFIGRANYNEQFF; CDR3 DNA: TGTGCCAGCAGCTTCATCGGGAGGGCTAACTACAATGAGCAGTTCTTC
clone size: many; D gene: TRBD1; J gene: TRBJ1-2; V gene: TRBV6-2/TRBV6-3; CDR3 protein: CASSPLPTGPYGYTF; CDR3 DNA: TGTGCCAGCAGTCCACTTCCGACAGGGCCCTATGGCTACACCTTC
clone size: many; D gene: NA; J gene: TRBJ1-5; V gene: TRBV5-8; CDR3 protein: CASSLKGGYSNQPQHF; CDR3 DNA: TGTGCCAGCAGCTTGAAGGGAGGTTATAGCAATCAGCCCCAGCATTTT
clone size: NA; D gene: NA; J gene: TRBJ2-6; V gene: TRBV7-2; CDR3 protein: CASSLARVRLGGANVLTF; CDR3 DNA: TGTGCCAGCAGCTTAGCTAGGGTCAGGCTCGGGGGGGCCAACGTCCTGACTTTC
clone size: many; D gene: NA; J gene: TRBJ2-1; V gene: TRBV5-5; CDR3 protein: CASSPPGTTASSYNEQFF; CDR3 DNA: TGTGCCAGCAGCCCCCCCGGGACGACGGCCAGCTCCTACAATGAGCAGTTCTTC
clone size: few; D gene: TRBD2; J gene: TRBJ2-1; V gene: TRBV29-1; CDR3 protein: CSVGSGSRSYNEQFF; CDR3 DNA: TGCAGCGTTGGTAGCGGGAGCAGATCCTACAATGAGCAGTTCTTC
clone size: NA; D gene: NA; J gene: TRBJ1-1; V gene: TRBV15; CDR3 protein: CATSLRAVNTEAFF; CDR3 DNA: TGTGCCACCAGCTTACGGGCGGTGAACACTGAAGCTTTCTTT
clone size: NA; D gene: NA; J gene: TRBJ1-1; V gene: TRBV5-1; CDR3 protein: CASSFSQVGEAFF; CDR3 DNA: TGCGCCAGCAGCTTTAGTCAGGTTGGTGAAGCTTTCTTT
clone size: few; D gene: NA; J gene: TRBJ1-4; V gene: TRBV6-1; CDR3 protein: CASSGRAPGEKLFF; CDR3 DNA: TGTGCCAGCAGTGGGAGGGCCCCGGGAGAAAAACTGTTTTTT
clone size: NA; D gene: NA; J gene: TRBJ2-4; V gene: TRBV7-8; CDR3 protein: CASSFYGGAELAKNIQYF; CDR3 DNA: TGTGCCAGCAGCTTTTACGGGGGAGCGGAACTAGCCAAAAACATTCAGTACTTC
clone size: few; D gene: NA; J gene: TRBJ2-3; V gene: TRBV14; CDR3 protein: CASSQVPEPDTQYF; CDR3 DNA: TGTGCCAGCAGCCAAGTACCCGAGCCAGATACGCAGTATTTT
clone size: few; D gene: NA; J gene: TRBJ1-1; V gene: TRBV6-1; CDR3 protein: CASSEDRAMNTEAFF; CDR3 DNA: TGTGCCAGCAGTGAAGACAGGGCTATGAACACTGAAGCTTTCTTT
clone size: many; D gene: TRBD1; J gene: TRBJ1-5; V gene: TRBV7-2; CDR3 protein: CASSPGQNYQPQHF; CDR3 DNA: TGTGCCAGCAGCCCGGGACAGAACTATCAGCCCCAGCATTTT
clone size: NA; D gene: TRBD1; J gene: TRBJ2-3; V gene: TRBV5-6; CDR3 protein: CASSWDRPTDTQYF; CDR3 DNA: TGTGCCAGCAGCTGGGACAGACCCACAGATACGCAGTATTTT
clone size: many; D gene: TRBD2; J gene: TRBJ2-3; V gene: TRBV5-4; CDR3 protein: CASSLERGVEVDTQYF; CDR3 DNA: TGTGCCAGCAGCTTAGAGCGGGGAGTGGAGGTAGATACGCAGTATTTT
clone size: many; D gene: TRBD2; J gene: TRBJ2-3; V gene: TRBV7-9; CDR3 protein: CASSPGLAGGSTDTQYF; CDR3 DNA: TGTGCCAGCAGCCCCGGACTAGCGGGAGGGAGCACAGATACGCAGTATTTT
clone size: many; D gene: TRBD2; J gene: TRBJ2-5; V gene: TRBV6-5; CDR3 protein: CASSYRAGGVAETQYF; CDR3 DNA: TGTGCCAGCAGTTATCGTGCGGGGGGGGTGGCAGAGACCCAGTACTTC
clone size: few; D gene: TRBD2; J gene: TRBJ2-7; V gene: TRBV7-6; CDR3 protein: CASSLSGGTSEYEQYF; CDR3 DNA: TGTGCCAGCAGCTTAAGTGGGGGGACTAGCGAATACGAGCAGTACTTC
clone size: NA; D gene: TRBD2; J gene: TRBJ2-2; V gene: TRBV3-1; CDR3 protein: CATSGGLNTGELIF; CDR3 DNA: TGTGCCACCAGCGGGGGCCTGAACACCGGGGAGCTGATTTTT
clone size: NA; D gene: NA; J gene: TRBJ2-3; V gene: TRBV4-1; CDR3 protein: CASSHVAAQYF; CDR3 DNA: TGCGCCAGCAGCCACGTAGCGGCCCAGTATTTT
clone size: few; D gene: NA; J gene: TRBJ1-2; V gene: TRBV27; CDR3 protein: CASSLSGPIYGYTF; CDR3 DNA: TGTGCCAGCAGTTTATCCGGACCGATCTATGGCTACACCTTC
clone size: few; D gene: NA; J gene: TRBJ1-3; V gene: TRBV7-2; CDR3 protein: CASNFEGRMTADTIYF; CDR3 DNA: TGTGCCAGCAACTTTGAAGGCCGTATGACCGCGGACACCATATATTTT
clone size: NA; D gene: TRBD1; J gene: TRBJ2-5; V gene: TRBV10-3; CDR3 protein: CAISDSGQGETQYF; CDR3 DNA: TGTGCCATCAGTGACTCAGGACAGGGAGAGACCCAGTACTTC
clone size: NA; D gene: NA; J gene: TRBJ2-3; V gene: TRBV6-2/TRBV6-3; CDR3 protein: CASSYQSIGGLTDTQYF; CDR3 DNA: TGTGCCAGCAGTTACCAATCCATCGGGGGCCTCACAGATACGCAGTATTTT
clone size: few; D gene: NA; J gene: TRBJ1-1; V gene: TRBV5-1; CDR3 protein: CASSSHTEAFF; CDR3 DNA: TGCGCCAGCAGCTCTCACACTGAAGCTTTCTTT
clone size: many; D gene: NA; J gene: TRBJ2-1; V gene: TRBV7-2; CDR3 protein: CASSPLGAEGQFF; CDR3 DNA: TGTGCCAGCAGCCCTCTCGGGGCGGAGGGTCAGTTCTTC
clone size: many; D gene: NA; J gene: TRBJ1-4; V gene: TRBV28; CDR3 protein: CASTRTSNEKLFF; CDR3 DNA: TGTGCCAGCACAAGGACTTCAAATGAAAAACTGTTTTTT
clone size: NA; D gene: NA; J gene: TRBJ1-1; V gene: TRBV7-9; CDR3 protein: CASSHSQDVNTEAFF; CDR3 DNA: TGTGCCAGCAGCCATTCTCAGGACGTTAACACTGAAGCTTTCTTT
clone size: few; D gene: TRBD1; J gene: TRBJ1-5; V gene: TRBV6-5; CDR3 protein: CASSLGPGQNQPQHF; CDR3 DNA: TGTGCCAGCAGTCTCGGCCCGGGACAGAATCAGCCCCAGCATTTT
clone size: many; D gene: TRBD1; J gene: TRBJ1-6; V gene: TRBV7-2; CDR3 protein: CASSLGGGGSHSPLHF; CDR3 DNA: TGTGCCAGCAGCTTAGGAGGGGGCGGTTCTCATTCACCCCTCCACTTT
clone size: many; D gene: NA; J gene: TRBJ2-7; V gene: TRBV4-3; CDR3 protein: CASSQGGLGYEQYF; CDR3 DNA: TGCGCCAGCAGCCAAGGGGGTTTGGGGTACGAGCAGTACTTC
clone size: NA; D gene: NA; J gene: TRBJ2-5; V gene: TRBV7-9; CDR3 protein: CASSPHQETQYF; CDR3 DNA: TGTGCCAGCAGCCCCCACCAAGAGACCCAGTACTTC
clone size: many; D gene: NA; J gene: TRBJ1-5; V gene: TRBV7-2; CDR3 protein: CASSPLGGRGNQPQHF; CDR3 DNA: TGTGCCAGCAGCCCCTTGGGGGGGCGGGGCAATCAGCCCCAGCATTTT
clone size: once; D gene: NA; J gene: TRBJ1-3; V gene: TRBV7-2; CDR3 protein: CASSTNGGNTIYF; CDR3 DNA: TGTGCCAGCAGCACGAACGGGGGAAACACCATATATTTT